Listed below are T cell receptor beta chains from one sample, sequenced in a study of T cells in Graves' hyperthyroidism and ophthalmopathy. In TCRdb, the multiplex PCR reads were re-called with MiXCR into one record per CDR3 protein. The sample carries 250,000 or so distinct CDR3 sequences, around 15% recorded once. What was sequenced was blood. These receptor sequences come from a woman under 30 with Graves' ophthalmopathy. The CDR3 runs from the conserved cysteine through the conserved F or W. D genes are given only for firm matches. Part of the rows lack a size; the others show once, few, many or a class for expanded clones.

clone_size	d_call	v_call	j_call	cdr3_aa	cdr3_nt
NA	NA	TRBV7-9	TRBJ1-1	CASSLDTGHTEAFF	TGTGCCAGCAGCTTAGATACGGGTCACACTGAAGCTTTCTTT
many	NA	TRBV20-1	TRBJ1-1	CSARDTLHTEAFF	TGCAGTGCTAGAGATACCCTGCACACTGAAGCTTTCTTT
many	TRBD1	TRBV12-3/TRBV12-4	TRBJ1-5	CASSLEGAGQLPQHF	TGTGCCAGCAGTTTAGAGGGGGCGGGTCAATTGCCCCAGCATTTT
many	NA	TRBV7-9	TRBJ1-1	CASSGLGTEAFF	TGTGCCAGCAGCGGTTTGGGCACTGAAGCTTTCTTT
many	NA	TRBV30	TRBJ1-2	CAWSVRGAGGYTF	TGTGCCTGGAGTGTTCGGGGGGCTGGTGGCTACACCTTC
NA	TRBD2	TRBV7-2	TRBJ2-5	CASRPGLAGVQETQYF	TGTGCCAGCAGGCCCGGACTAGCGGGAGTTCAGGAGACCCAGTACTTC
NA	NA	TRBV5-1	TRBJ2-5	CASRSHQETQYF	TGCGCCAGCCGATCCCATCAAGAGACCCAGTACTTC
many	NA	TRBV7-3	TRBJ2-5	CASSFAQGSGETQYF	TGTGCCAGCAGCTTTGCACAGGGTTCTGGGGAGACCCAGTACTTC
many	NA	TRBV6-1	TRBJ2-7	CASSPRDRRQYF	TGTGCCAGCAGTCCGCGGGACAGACGACAGTACTTC
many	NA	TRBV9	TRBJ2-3	CASSVQPSTDTQYF	TGTGCCAGCAGCGTACAGCCTAGCACAGATACGCAGTATTTT
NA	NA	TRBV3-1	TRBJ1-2	CASSPGARDGYTF	TGTGCCAGCAGTCCCGGGGCCAGGGATGGCTACACCTTC
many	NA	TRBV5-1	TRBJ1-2	CASSLEQTNYGYTF	TGCGCCAGCAGCTTGGAGCAGACTAACTATGGCTACACCTTC
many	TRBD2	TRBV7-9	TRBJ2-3	CASRLLAGRADTQYF	TGTGCCAGCCGCTTACTAGCGGGGAGAGCAGATACGCAGTATTTT
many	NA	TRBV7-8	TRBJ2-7	CASSPGGDIGFYEQYF	TGTGCCAGCAGCCCCGGAGGGGACATAGGGTTCTACGAGCAGTACTTC
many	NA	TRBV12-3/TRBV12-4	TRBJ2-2	CASSLAQLWGAGTGELFF	TGTGCCAGCAGTTTAGCGCAGTTATGGGGGGCGGGCACCGGGGAGCTGTTTTTT
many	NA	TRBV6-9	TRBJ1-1	CASSPRKELSEAFF	TGTGCCAGCAGTCCCCGTAAGGAACTATCTGAAGCTTTCTTT
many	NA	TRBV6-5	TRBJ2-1	CASSYYRPGDRSYNEQFF	TGTGCCAGCAGTTACTACCGACCAGGGGATCGCTCCTACAATGAGCAGTTCTTC
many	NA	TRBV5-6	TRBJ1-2	CASSMGLLRYTF	TGTGCCAGCAGCATGGGACTTCTTCGCTACACCTTC
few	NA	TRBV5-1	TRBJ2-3	CASSFIIEDPRGAQYF	TGCGCCAGCAGCTTTATTATCGAGGACCCTAGAGGGGCGCAGTATTTT
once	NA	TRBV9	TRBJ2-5	CASSVGPLETHYF	TGTGCCAGCAGCGTTGGCCCCTTAGAGACCCATTACTTC
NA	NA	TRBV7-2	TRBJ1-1	CASSRGSGGLSTEAFF	TGTGCCAGCAGCCGGGGTAGCGGGGGCCTAAGCACTGAAGCTTTCTTT
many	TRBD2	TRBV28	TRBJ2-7	CASSLRSGRGDPLSGEQYF	TGTGCCAGCAGTTTACGGTCGGGCCGGGGGGATCCCCTTTCCGGCGAGCAGTACTTC
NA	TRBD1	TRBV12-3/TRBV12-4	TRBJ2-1	CASSLIGFGTGGVKQFF	TGTGCCAGCAGTTTAATCGGGTTTGGGACAGGGGGTGTAAAGCAGTTCTTC
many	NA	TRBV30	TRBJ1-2	CAWSVPVIGGYGYTF	TGTGCCTGGAGTGTACCGGTAATTGGGGGTTATGGCTACACCTTC
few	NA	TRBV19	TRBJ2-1	CASSMRGRTYRNEQFF	TGTGCCAGTAGTATGCGGGGCAGGACGTACCGCAATGAGCAGTTCTTC
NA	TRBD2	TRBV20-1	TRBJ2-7	CSAVSGTSGVPYEQYF	TGCAGTGCTGTCTCCGGGACTAGCGGGGTTCCCTACGAGCAGTACTTC
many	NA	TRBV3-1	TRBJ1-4	CASSQAGTNEKLFF	TGTGCCAGCAGCCAAGCGGGGACTAATGAAAAACTGTTTTTT
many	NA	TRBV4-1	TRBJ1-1	CASSQEGGAFF	TGCGCCAGCAGCCAAGAAGGGGGAGCTTTCTTT
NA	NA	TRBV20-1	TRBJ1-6	CSALAGGGNSPLHF	TGCAGTGCTCTGGCGGGGGGGGGGAATTCACCCCTCCACTTT
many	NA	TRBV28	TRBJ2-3	CATSRRGTYTDTQYF	TGTGCCACCTCGAGAAGGGGGACTTACACAGATACGCAGTATTTT
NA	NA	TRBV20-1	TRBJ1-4	CSASSGGAREKLFF	TGCAGTGCCAGTAGCGGGGGGGCCCGTGAAAAACTGTTTTTT
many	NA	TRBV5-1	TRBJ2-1	CASSLGPRGTYNEQFF	TGCGCCAGCAGCTTGGGGCCCAGGGGAACCTACAATGAGCAGTTCTTC
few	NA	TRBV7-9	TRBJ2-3	CVSSYLSGGLSTDTQYF	TGTGTCAGCAGCTATCTCTCTGGCGGCCTGAGCACAGATACGCAGTATTTT
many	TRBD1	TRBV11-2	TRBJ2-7	CASSLVWDRGAYEQYF	TGTGCCAGCAGCTTAGTGTGGGACAGAGGGGCCTACGAGCAGTACTTC
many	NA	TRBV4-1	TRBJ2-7	CASSYGQYPYEQYF	TGCGCCAGCAGCTACGGACAGTACCCCTACGAGCAGTACTTC
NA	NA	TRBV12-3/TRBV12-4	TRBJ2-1	CASSPSTGSYNEQFF	TGTGCCAGCAGTCCCTCGACAGGCTCCTACAATGAGCAGTTCTTC
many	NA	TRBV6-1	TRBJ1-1	CASSVRRLNTEAFF	TGTGCCAGCAGTGTGAGGCGGTTGAACACTGAAGCTTTCTTT